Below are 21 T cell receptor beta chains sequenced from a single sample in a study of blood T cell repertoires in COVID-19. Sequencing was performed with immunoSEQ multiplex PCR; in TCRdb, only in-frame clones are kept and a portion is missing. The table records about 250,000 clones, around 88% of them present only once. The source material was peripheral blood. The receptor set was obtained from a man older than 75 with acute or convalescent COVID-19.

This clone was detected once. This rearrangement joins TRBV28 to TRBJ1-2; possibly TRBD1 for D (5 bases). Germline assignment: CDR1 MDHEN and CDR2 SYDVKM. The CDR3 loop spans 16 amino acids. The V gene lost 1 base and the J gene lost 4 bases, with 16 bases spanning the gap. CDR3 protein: CASSLFGRALGYGYTF. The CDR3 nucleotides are TGTGCCAGCAGTTTATTCGGCAGGGCCCTAGGCTATGGCTACACCTTC.

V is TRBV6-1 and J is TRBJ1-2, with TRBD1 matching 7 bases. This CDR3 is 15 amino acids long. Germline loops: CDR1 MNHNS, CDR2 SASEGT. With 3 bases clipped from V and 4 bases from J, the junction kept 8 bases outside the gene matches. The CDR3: CASSDMGTAIYGYTF. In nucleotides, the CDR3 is TGTGCCAGCAGTGATATGGGGACAGCTATCTATGGCTACACCTTC.

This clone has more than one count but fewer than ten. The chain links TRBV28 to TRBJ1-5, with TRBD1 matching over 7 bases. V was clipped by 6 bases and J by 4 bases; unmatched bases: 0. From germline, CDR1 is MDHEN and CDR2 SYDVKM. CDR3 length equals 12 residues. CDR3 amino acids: CASRQGNQPQHF. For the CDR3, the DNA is TGTGCCAGCAGACAGGGGAATCAGCCCCAGCATTTT.

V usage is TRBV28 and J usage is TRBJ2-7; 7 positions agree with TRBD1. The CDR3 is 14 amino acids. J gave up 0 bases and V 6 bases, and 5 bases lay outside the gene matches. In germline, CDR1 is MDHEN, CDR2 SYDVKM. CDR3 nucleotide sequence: TGTGCCAGCAGACTCGACAGGGTCTCCTACGAGCAGTACTTC. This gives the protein CASRLDRVSYEQYF.

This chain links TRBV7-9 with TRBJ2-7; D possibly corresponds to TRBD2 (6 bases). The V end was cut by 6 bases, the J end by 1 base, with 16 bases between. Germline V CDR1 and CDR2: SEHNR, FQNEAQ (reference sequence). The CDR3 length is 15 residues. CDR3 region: CASSLRLGGSYEQYF. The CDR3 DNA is TGTGCCAGCAGTCTTCGACTTGGAGGGTCCTACGAGCAGTACTTC.

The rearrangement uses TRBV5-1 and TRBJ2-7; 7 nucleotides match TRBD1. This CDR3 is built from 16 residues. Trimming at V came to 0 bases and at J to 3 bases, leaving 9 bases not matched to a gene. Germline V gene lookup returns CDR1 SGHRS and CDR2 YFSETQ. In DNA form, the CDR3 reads TGCGCCAGCAGCTTGGGGGCCGGGACAGTAAACTACGAGCAGTACTTC. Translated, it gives CASSLGAGTVNYEQYF.

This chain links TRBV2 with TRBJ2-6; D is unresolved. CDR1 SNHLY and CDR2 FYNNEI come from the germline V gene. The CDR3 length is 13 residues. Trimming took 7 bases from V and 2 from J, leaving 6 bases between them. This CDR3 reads CASKFTGANVLTF. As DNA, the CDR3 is TGTGCCAGCAAATTCACTGGGGCCAACGTCCTGACTTTC.

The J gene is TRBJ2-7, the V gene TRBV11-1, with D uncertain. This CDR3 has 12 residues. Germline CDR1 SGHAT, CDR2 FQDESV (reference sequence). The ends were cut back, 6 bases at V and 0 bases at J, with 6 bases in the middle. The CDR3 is CASSPFSYEQYF. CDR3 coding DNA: TGTGCCAGCAGTCCTTTCTCCTACGAGCAGTACTTC.

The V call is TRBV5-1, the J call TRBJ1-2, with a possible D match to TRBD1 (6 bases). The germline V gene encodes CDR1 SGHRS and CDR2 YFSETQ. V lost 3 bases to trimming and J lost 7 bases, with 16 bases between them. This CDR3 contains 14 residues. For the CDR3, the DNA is TGCGCCAGCAGCTCGATTTCACAGGGATTTGGCTACACCTTC. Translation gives CASSSISQGFGYTF.

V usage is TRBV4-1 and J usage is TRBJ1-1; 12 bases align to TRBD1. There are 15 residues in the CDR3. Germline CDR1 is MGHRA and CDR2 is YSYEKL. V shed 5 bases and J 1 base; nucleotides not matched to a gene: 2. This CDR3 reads CASSWDRGRNTEAFF. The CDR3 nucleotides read TGCGCCAGCAGCTGGGACAGGGGGCGGAACACTGAAGCTTTCTTT.

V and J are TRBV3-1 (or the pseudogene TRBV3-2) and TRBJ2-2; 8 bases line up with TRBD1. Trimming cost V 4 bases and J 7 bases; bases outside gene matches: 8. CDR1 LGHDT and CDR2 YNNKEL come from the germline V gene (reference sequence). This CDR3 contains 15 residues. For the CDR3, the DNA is TGTGCCAGCAGCCCGGACAGGGATTGGGGCGGGGAGCTGTTTTTT. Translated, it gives CASSPDRDWGGELFF.

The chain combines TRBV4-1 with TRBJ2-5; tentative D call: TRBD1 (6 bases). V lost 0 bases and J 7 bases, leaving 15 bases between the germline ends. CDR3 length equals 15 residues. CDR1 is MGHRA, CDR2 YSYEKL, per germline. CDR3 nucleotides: TGCGCCAGCAGCCAAGATAACAGGGTATCTGTGACCCAGTACTTC. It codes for CASSQDNRVSVTQYF.

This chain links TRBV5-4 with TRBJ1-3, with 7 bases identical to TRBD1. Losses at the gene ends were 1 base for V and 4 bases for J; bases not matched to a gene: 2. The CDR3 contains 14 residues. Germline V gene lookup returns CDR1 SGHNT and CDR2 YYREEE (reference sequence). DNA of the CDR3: TGTGCCAGCAGCTTGAAGGGACAGGGAAACACCATATATTTT. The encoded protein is CASSLKGQGNTIYF.

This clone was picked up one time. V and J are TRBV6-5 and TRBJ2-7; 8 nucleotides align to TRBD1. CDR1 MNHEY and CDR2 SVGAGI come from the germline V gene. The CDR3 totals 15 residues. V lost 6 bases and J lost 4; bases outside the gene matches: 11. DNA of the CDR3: TGTGCCAGCAGCAATACCGGGACAGGACCTTACGAGCAGTACTTC. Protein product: CASSNTGTGPYEQYF.

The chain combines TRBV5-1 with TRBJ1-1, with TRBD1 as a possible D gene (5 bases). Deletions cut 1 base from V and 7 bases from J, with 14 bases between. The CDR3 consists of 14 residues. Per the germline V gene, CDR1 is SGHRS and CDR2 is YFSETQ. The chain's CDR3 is CASSLRGGGHEAFF. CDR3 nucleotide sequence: TGCGCCAGCAGCTTGAGGGGAGGAGGTCATGAAGCTTTCTTT.

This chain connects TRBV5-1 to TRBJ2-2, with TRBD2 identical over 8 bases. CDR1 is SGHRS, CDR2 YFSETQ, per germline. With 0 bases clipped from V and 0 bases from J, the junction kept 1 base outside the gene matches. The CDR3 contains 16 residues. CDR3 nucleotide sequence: TGCGCCAGCAGCTTGGAGGGACTAGCGAACACCGGGGAGCTGTTTTTT. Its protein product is CASSLEGLANTGELFF.

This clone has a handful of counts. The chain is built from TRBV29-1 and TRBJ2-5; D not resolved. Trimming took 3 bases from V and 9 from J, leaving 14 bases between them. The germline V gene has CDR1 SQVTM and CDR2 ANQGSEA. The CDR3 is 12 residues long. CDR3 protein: CSVDMGTQAQYF. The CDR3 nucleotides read TGCAGCGTTGATATGGGCACCCAGGCCCAGTACTTC.

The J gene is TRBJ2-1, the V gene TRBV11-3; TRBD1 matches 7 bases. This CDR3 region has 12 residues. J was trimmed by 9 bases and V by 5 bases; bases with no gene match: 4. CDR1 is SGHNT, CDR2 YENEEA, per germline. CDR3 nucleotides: TGTGCCAGCAGCCCACAGGGGTCTGAGCAGTTCTTC. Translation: CASSPQGSEQFF.

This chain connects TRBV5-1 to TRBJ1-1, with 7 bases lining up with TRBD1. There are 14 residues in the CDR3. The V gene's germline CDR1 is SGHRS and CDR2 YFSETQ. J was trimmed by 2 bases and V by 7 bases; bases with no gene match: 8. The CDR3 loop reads CASQRGGVNTEAFF. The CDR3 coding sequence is TGCGCCAGCCAAAGAGGGGGCGTTAACACTGAAGCTTTCTTT.

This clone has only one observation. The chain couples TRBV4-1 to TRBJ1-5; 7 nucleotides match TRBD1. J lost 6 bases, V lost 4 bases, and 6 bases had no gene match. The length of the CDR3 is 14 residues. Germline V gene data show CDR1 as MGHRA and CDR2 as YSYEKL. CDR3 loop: CASSRDRGRQPQHF. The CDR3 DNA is TGCGCCAGCAGCCGGGATAGGGGGCGTCAGCCCCAGCATTTT.

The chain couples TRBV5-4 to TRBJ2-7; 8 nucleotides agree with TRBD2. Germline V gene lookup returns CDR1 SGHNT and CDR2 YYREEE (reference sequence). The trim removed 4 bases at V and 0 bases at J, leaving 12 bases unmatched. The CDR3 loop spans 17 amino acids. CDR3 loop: CASSRGGSAGGSYEQYF. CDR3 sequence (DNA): TGTGCCAGCAGCCGGGGAGGGTCGGCGGGGGGCTCCTACGAGCAGTACTTC. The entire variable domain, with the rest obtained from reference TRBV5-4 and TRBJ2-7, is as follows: ETGVTQSPTHLIKTRGQQVTLRCSSQSGHNTVSWYQQALGQGPQFIFQYYREEENGRGNFPPRFSGLQFPNYSSELNVNALELDDSALYLCASSRGGSAGGSYEQYFGPGTRLTVT.